This TCR beta chain was recovered during a study of graft-versus-host responses after intestinal transplantation. Across the study: All recipients were transplanted with multivisceral, liver-intestinal, or isolated intestinal grafts. Recipients across the board were started on anti-thymocyte globulin induction, then kept on tacrolimus and steroids for roughly 3 years.

The CDR3 covers 15 residues. Germline loops: CDR1 WSHSY, CDR2 SAAADI. The ends were cut back, 5 bases at V and 2 bases at J, with 14 bases in the middle. TCRdb's copy holds only in-frame clones and misses some; the assay was immunoSEQ multiplex PCR. The profile shows 75,000 to 100,000 clones, more than 70% of them singletons. The source was PBMCs, collected 255 days after intestinal transplant. This TCR came from a human patient who received an intestinal transplant, so some T cells may come from the graft donor. V and J are TRBV10-2 and TRBJ2-3; a weak D match, TRBD2 (6 bases). The CDR3 region has the DNA TGCGCCAGCAGTACATTCGGGAGCCTCACAGATACGCAGTATTTT. It translates to CASSTFGSLTDTQYF.